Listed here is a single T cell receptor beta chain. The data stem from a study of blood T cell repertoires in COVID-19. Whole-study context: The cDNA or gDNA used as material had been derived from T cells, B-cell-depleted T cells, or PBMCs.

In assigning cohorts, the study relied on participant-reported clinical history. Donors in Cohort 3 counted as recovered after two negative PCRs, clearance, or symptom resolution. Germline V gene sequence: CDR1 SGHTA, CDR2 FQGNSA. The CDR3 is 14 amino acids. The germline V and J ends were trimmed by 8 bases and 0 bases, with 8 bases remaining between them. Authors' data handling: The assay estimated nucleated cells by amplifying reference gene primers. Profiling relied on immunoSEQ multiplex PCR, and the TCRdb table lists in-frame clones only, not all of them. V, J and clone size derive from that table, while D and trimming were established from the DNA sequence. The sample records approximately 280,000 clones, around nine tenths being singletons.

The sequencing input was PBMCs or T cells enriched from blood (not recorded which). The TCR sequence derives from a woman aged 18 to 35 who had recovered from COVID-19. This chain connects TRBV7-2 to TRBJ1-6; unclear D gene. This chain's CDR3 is CASVRVSYNSPLHF. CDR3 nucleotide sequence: TGTGCCAGCGTTCGAGTCTCCTATAATTCACCCCTCCACTTT.